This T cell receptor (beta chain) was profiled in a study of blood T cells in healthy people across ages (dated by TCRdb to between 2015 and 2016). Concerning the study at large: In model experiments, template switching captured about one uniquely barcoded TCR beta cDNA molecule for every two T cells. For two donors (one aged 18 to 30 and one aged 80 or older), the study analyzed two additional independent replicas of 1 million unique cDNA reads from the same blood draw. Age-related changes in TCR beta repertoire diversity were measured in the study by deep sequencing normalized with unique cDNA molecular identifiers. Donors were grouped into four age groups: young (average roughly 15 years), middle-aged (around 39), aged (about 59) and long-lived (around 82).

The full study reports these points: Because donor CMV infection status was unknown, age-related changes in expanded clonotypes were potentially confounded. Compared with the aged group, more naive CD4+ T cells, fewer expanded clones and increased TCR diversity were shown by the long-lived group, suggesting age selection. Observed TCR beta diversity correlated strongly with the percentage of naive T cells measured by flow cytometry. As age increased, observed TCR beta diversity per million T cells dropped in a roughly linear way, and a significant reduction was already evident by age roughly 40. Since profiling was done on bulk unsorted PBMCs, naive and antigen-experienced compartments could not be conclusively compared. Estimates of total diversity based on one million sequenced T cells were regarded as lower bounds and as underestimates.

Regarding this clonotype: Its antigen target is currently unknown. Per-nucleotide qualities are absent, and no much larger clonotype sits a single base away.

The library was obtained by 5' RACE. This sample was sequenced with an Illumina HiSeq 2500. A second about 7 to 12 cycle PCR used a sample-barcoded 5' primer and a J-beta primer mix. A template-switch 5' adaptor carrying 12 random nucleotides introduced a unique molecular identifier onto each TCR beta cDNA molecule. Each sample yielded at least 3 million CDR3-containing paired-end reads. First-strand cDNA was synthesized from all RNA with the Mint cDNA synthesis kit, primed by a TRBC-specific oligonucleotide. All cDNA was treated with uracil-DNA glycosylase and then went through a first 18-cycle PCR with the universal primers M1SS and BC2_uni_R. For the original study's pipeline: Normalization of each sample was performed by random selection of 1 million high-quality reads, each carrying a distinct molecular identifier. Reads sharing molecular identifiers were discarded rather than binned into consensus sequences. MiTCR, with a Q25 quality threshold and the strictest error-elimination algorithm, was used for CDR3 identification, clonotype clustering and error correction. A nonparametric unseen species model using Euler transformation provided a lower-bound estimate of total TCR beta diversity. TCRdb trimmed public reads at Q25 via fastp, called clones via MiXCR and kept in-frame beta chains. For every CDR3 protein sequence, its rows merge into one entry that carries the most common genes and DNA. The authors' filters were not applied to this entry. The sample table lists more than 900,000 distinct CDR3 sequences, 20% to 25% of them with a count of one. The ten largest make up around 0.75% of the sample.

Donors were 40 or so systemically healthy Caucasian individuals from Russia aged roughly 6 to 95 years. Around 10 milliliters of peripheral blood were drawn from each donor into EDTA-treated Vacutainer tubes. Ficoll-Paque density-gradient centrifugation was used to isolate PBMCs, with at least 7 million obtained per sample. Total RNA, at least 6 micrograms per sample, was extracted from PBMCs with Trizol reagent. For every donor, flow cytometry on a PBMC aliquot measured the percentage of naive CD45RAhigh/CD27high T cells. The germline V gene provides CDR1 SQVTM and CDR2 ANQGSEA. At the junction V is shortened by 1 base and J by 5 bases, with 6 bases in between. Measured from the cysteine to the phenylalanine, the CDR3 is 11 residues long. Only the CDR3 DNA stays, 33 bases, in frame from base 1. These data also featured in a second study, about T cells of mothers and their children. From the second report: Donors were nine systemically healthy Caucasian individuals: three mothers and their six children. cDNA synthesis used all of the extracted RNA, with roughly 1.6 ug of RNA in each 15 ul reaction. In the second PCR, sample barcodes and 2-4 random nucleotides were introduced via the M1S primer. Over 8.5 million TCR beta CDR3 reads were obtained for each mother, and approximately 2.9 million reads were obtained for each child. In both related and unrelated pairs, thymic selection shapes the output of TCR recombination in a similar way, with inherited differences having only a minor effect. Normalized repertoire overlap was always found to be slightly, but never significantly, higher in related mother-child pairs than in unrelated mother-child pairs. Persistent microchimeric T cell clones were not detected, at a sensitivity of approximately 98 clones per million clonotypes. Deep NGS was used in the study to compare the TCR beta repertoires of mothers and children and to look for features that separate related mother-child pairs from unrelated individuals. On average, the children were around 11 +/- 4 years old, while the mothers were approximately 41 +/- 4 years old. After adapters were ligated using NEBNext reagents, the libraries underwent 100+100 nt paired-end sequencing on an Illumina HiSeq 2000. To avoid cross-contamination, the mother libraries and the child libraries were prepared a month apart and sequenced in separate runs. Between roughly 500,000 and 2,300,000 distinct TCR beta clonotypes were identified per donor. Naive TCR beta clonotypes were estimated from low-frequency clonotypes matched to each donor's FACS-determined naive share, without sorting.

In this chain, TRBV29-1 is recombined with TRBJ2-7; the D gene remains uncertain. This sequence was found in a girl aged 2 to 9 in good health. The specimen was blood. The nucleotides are TGCAGCGTTGAAGCGGCAGACGAGCAGTACTTC. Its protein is CSVEAADEQYF.